Listed below are T cell receptor beta chains from one sample, sequenced in a study of identical twins. TCRdb reprocessed the 5' RACE reads via MiXCR and lists one record per CDR3 protein. This repertoire shows approximately 700,000 distinct CDR3 sequences, 15% to 20% found once; its top ten account for around 14%. The same sample was also studied in work on T cells expressing NK-cell markers.

The sequencing sample was made of PBMCs. These receptors came from a young woman in good health. CDR3s include the opening cysteine and the closing phenylalanine or tryptophan. D genes are given only for firm matches. Only part of the rows carry a size: once, few, many, or a class if the clone is expanded.

j_call: TRBJ2-1
clone_size: few
v_call: TRBV20-1
cdr3_length: 14
d_call: TRBD2
cdr3_aa: CSARASGGADEQFF
cdr3_nt: TGCAGTGCTAGAGCTAGCGGGGGGGCTGATGAGCAGTTCTTC

j_call: TRBJ2-7
clone_size: NA
v_call: TRBV5-1
cdr3_length: 14
d_call: NA
cdr3_aa: CASQPRRDSYEQYF
cdr3_nt: TGCGCCAGCCAACCGCGACGGGACTCCTACGAGCAGTACTTC

j_call: TRBJ2-1
clone_size: NA
v_call: TRBV6-6
cdr3_length: 13
d_call: TRBD2
cdr3_aa: CASSGRVYNEQFF
cdr3_nt: TGTGCCAGTAGCGGGAGGGTCTACAATGAGCAGTTCTTC

j_call: TRBJ2-7
clone_size: once
v_call: TRBV4-2
cdr3_length: 15
d_call: TRBD1
cdr3_aa: CASSRGQGIGNEQYF
cdr3_nt: TGTGCCAGCAGCCGAGGACAGGGGATCGGCAACGAGCAGTACTTC

j_call: TRBJ2-7
clone_size: few
v_call: TRBV12-3/TRBV12-4
cdr3_length: 15
d_call: NA
cdr3_aa: CASRSQSVSSGEQYF
cdr3_nt: TGTGCCAGCAGGTCACAATCGGTCTCCTCCGGCGAGCAGTACTTC

j_call: TRBJ2-5
clone_size: NA
v_call: TRBV12-3/TRBV12-4
cdr3_length: 13
d_call: TRBD1
cdr3_aa: CASSWGQGDSQYF
cdr3_nt: TGTGCCAGCAGCTGGGGGCAGGGGGATTCCCAGTACTTC

j_call: TRBJ1-3
clone_size: NA
v_call: TRBV11-3
cdr3_length: 14
d_call: NA
cdr3_aa: CASSSRATGNTIYF
cdr3_nt: TGTGCCAGCAGCTCAAGGGCCACTGGAAACACCATATATTTT

j_call: TRBJ2-3
clone_size: NA
v_call: TRBV11-2
cdr3_length: 14
d_call: NA
cdr3_aa: CASSLQYPADTQYF
cdr3_nt: TGTGCCAGCAGCTTACAGTATCCGGCAGATACGCAGTATTTT

j_call: TRBJ1-2
clone_size: many
v_call: TRBV20-1
cdr3_length: 12
d_call: NA
cdr3_aa: CSASGGDYGYTF
cdr3_nt: TGCAGTGCTAGCGGGGGAGACTATGGCTACACCTTC

j_call: TRBJ2-7
clone_size: NA
v_call: TRBV11-2
cdr3_length: 16
d_call: TRBD1
cdr3_aa: CASSPRLRDRVYEQYF
cdr3_nt: TGTGCCAGCAGCCCCCGGCTCCGGGACAGAGTCTACGAGCAGTACTTC

j_call: TRBJ2-1
clone_size: few
v_call: TRBV10-1
cdr3_length: 13
d_call: NA
cdr3_aa: CASSVTGVKEQFF
cdr3_nt: TGCGCCAGCAGTGTAACCGGGGTGAAAGAGCAGTTCTTC

j_call: TRBJ2-7
clone_size: few
v_call: TRBV5-1
cdr3_length: 13
d_call: NA
cdr3_aa: CASRLRQSYEQYF
cdr3_nt: TGCGCCAGCAGACTGAGGCAGTCCTACGAGCAGTACTTC

j_call: TRBJ2-7
clone_size: few
v_call: TRBV12-3/TRBV12-4
cdr3_length: 15
d_call: TRBD2
cdr3_aa: CASSSRLAVSYEQYF
cdr3_nt: TGTGCCAGCAGTTCTAGACTAGCGGTATCCTACGAGCAGTACTTC

j_call: TRBJ2-5
clone_size: few
v_call: TRBV3-1
cdr3_length: 15
d_call: TRBD1
cdr3_aa: CASSQGWDRVKTQYF
cdr3_nt: TGTGCCAGCAGCCAAGGATGGGACAGGGTCAAGACCCAGTACTTC

j_call: TRBJ1-3
clone_size: few
v_call: TRBV6-5
cdr3_length: 15
d_call: NA
cdr3_aa: CASSYSASSGNTIYF
cdr3_nt: TGTGCCAGCAGTTACTCGGCCAGCTCTGGAAACACCATATATTTT

j_call: TRBJ2-1
clone_size: many
v_call: TRBV12-5
cdr3_length: 12
d_call: NA
cdr3_aa: CASGVLTSKQFF
cdr3_nt: TGTGCTAGTGGTGTACTAACATCTAAGCAGTTCTTC

j_call: TRBJ2-3
clone_size: NA
v_call: TRBV3-1
cdr3_length: 14
d_call: NA
cdr3_aa: CASSPWTRADTQYF
cdr3_nt: TGTGCCAGCAGCCCCTGGACCCGGGCAGATACGCAGTATTTT

j_call: TRBJ2-3
clone_size: NA
v_call: TRBV5-5
cdr3_length: 16
d_call: TRBD1
cdr3_aa: CASSLARGLWTDTQYF
cdr3_nt: TGTGCCAGCAGCTTGGCCAGGGGGCTTTGGACAGATACGCAGTATTTT

j_call: TRBJ2-1
clone_size: many
v_call: TRBV20-1
cdr3_length: 17
d_call: TRBD2
cdr3_aa: CSANGLAGVSSYNEQFF
cdr3_nt: TGCAGTGCTAATGGGCTAGCGGGGGTTAGCTCCTACAATGAGCAGTTCTTC

j_call: TRBJ1-4
clone_size: NA
v_call: TRBV29-1
cdr3_length: 14
d_call: NA
cdr3_aa: CSVEDPAHNEKLFF
cdr3_nt: TGCAGCGTTGAAGATCCCGCCCACAATGAAAAACTGTTTTTT

j_call: TRBJ1-2
clone_size: NA
v_call: TRBV7-8
cdr3_length: 14
d_call: TRBD1
cdr3_aa: CASSLGLGAGGRTF
cdr3_nt: TGTGCCAGCAGCTTAGGTCTTGGGGCAGGGGGCCGCACCTTC

j_call: TRBJ2-1
clone_size: NA
v_call: TRBV20-1
cdr3_length: 16
d_call: NA
cdr3_aa: CSARDLAPSSYNEQFF
cdr3_nt: TGCAGTGCTAGAGATTTAGCGCCGAGCTCCTACAATGAGCAGTTCTTC

j_call: TRBJ2-6
clone_size: NA
v_call: TRBV20-1
cdr3_length: 17
d_call: NA
cdr3_aa: CSASVRDRNSGANVLTF
cdr3_nt: TGCAGTGCTAGCGTTAGGGACCGGAACTCTGGGGCCAACGTCCTGACTTTC

j_call: TRBJ2-3
clone_size: NA
v_call: TRBV7-2
cdr3_length: 14
d_call: NA
cdr3_aa: CASSGRIGADTQYF
cdr3_nt: TGTGCCAGCAGCGGACGGATAGGGGCTGATACGCAGTATTTT

j_call: TRBJ1-5
clone_size: NA
v_call: TRBV29-1
cdr3_length: 13
d_call: NA
cdr3_aa: CSVGGGLYQPQHF
cdr3_nt: TGCAGCGTTGGTGGGGGGCTCTATCAGCCCCAGCATTTT

j_call: TRBJ2-1
clone_size: NA
v_call: TRBV20-1
cdr3_length: 16
d_call: TRBD2
cdr3_aa: CSARGTSGGRGNEQFF
cdr3_nt: TGCAGTGCTAGGGGGACTAGCGGGGGGCGGGGCAATGAGCAGTTCTTC

j_call: TRBJ2-2
clone_size: many
v_call: TRBV7-9
cdr3_length: 13
d_call: NA
cdr3_aa: CASSFSNTGELFF
cdr3_nt: TGTGCCAGCAGTTTTTCGAACACCGGGGAGCTGTTTTTT

j_call: TRBJ1-3
clone_size: NA
v_call: TRBV9
cdr3_length: 13
d_call: TRBD1
cdr3_aa: CASSLGQPGAIYF
cdr3_nt: TGTGCCAGCAGCCTGGGACAGCCAGGGGCCATATATTTT

j_call: TRBJ2-2
clone_size: few
v_call: TRBV14
cdr3_length: 13
d_call: NA
cdr3_aa: CASSQDPSGELFF
cdr3_nt: TGTGCCAGCAGCCAAGACCCATCCGGGGAGCTGTTTTTT

j_call: TRBJ2-1
clone_size: few
v_call: TRBV20-1
cdr3_length: 16
d_call: TRBD2
cdr3_aa: CSARRAGGPSYNEQFF
cdr3_nt: TGCAGTGCCCGGAGGGCGGGGGGGCCGTCTTACAATGAGCAGTTCTTC

j_call: TRBJ1-2
clone_size: few
v_call: TRBV29-1
cdr3_length: 13
d_call: NA
cdr3_aa: CSVEEGLVDGYTF
cdr3_nt: TGCAGCGTTGAAGAGGGGCTTGTTGATGGCTACACCTTC

j_call: TRBJ2-5
clone_size: NA
v_call: TRBV7-2
cdr3_length: 12
d_call: NA
cdr3_aa: CASSFGEETQYF
cdr3_nt: TGTGCCAGCAGCTTCGGAGAGGAGACCCAGTACTTC

j_call: TRBJ1-1
clone_size: NA
v_call: TRBV6-1
cdr3_length: 14
d_call: TRBD1
cdr3_aa: CASRETGASAEAFF
cdr3_nt: TGTGCCAGCAGGGAGACAGGGGCGAGCGCTGAAGCTTTCTTT

j_call: TRBJ2-1
clone_size: NA
v_call: TRBV5-1
cdr3_length: 15
d_call: NA
cdr3_aa: CASSASDSRPNEQFF
cdr3_nt: TGCGCCAGCAGCGCTTCGGACAGTCGCCCCAATGAGCAGTTCTTC

j_call: TRBJ1-1
clone_size: NA
v_call: TRBV4-3
cdr3_length: 13
d_call: NA
cdr3_aa: CASSQPSGTEAFF
cdr3_nt: TGCGCCAGCAGCCAACCCTCAGGGACTGAAGCTTTCTTT

j_call: TRBJ2-1
clone_size: few
v_call: TRBV29-1
cdr3_length: 12
d_call: NA
cdr3_aa: CSVDLRDNEQFF
cdr3_nt: TGCAGCGTGGACCTGCGGGATAATGAGCAGTTCTTC

j_call: TRBJ2-7
clone_size: many
v_call: TRBV12-3/TRBV12-4
cdr3_length: 11
d_call: NA
cdr3_aa: CASSRTESQYF
cdr3_nt: TGTGCCAGCAGTAGGACAGAAAGCCAGTACTTC

j_call: TRBJ1-5
clone_size: many
v_call: TRBV12-3/TRBV12-4
cdr3_length: 13
d_call: NA
cdr3_aa: CASSFGGDQPQHF
cdr3_nt: TGTGCCAGCAGTTTTGGGGGGGATCAGCCCCAGCATTTT

j_call: TRBJ2-1
clone_size: few
v_call: TRBV6-6
cdr3_length: 13
d_call: NA
cdr3_aa: CASSYSEGFEQFF
cdr3_nt: TGTGCCAGCAGTTACTCGGAGGGCTTCGAGCAGTTCTTC

j_call: TRBJ2-1
clone_size: NA
v_call: TRBV7-9
cdr3_length: 14
d_call: NA
cdr3_aa: CASSLRVAANEQFF
cdr3_nt: TGTGCCAGCAGCTTACGAGTAGCGGCCAATGAGCAGTTCTTC

j_call: TRBJ2-1
clone_size: NA
v_call: TRBV3-1
cdr3_length: 18
d_call: TRBD2
cdr3_aa: CASSRMGLAGGLGDEQFF
cdr3_nt: TGTGCCAGCAGCCGGATGGGACTAGCGGGGGGGCTGGGAGATGAGCAGTTCTTC

j_call: TRBJ1-1
clone_size: NA
v_call: TRBV6-1
cdr3_length: 16
d_call: NA
cdr3_aa: CASSPTGGRVNTEAFF
cdr3_nt: TGTGCCAGCAGTCCCACGGGGGGCAGGGTGAACACTGAAGCTTTCTTT

j_call: TRBJ2-3
clone_size: NA
v_call: TRBV29-1
cdr3_length: 17
d_call: TRBD2
cdr3_aa: CSAVGTSGRQGTDTQYF
cdr3_nt: TGCAGCGCGGTGGGGACTAGCGGGAGGCAGGGCACAGATACGCAGTATTTT

j_call: TRBJ2-5
clone_size: few
v_call: TRBV4-3
cdr3_length: 16
d_call: NA
cdr3_aa: CASSLGPDPKGETQYF
cdr3_nt: TGCGCCAGCAGCCTGGGACCCGACCCTAAGGGAGAGACCCAGTACTTC

j_call: TRBJ1-4
clone_size: NA
v_call: TRBV4-3
cdr3_length: 15
d_call: TRBD1
cdr3_aa: CASSQGGQSLEKLFF
cdr3_nt: TGCGCCAGCAGCCAAGGGGGACAGTCGCTGGAAAAACTGTTTTTT

j_call: TRBJ2-3
clone_size: NA
v_call: TRBV10-3
cdr3_length: 13
d_call: NA
cdr3_aa: CAISEGTGDTQYF
cdr3_nt: TGTGCCATCAGTGAGGGCACAGGTGATACGCAGTATTTT

j_call: TRBJ1-2
clone_size: few
v_call: TRBV12-3/TRBV12-4
cdr3_length: 13
d_call: NA
cdr3_aa: CASSLARAYGYTF
cdr3_nt: TGTGCCAGCAGTTTAGCGCGGGCCTATGGCTACACCTTC

j_call: TRBJ2-7
clone_size: NA
v_call: TRBV20-1
cdr3_length: 15
d_call: NA
cdr3_aa: CSARDSRGSGDEQYF
cdr3_nt: TGCAGTGCTAGAGATAGTAGAGGGTCGGGTGACGAGCAGTACTTC

j_call: TRBJ1-6
clone_size: NA
v_call: TRBV7-2
cdr3_length: 14
d_call: TRBD1
cdr3_aa: CASSPTGGASPLHF
cdr3_nt: TGTGCCAGCAGCCCGACAGGGGGGGCTTCACCCCTCCACTTT

j_call: TRBJ2-5
clone_size: NA
v_call: TRBV18
cdr3_length: 14
d_call: NA
cdr3_aa: CASSRNEGAKTQYF
cdr3_nt: TGTGCCAGCTCACGAAACGAGGGAGCCAAGACCCAGTACTTC

j_call: TRBJ1-1
clone_size: few
v_call: TRBV5-6
cdr3_length: 14
d_call: NA
cdr3_aa: CASEPGVSNTEAFF
cdr3_nt: TGTGCCAGCGAACCAGGGGTAAGCAACACTGAAGCTTTCTTT

j_call: TRBJ2-3
clone_size: NA
v_call: TRBV4-3
cdr3_length: 13
d_call: NA
cdr3_aa: CASSQDQPDTQYF
cdr3_nt: TGCGCCAGCAGCCAAGACCAGCCAGATACGCAGTATTTT

j_call: TRBJ2-1
clone_size: NA
v_call: TRBV19
cdr3_length: 15
d_call: TRBD2
cdr3_aa: CASSIGLAVYNEQFF
cdr3_nt: TGTGCCAGTAGTATAGGACTAGCGGTATACAATGAGCAGTTCTTC

j_call: TRBJ2-2
clone_size: NA
v_call: TRBV20-1
cdr3_length: 14
d_call: NA
cdr3_aa: CSALAGPLTGELFF
cdr3_nt: TGCAGTGCTCTCGCGGGGCCGCTCACCGGGGAGCTGTTTTTT